This record covers a single T cell receptor beta chain. The source of the sample is a study of blood T cells in healthy people across ages. This CDR3 has 19 amino acids. CDR1 and CDR2 from the germline V gene are SGHDN and FVKESK. The V end was cut by 4 bases, the J end by 0 bases, with 22 bases between. Primers used in a second PCR of about 7 to 12 cycles were a sample-barcoded 5' primer and a J-beta primer mix. The template-switch adaptor was a 5' adaptor with 12 random nucleotides. It tagged each cDNA molecule. TCRdb analysed the 5' RACE reads with MiXCR anew, one entry per CDR3 protein. The repertoire consists of 630,000 or so distinct CDR3 sequences, with roughly 30% occurring once and the leading ten covering around a sixth.

The sample comprised blood. The TCR was taken from a woman older than 75 in good health. This chain connects TRBV14 to TRBJ1-5; possibly TRBD1 for D (6 bases). In nucleotides, the CDR3 is TGTGCCAGCAGCCCAAAAGAGAGACAGGCTGGGCATAGCAATCAGCCCCAGCATTTT. It encodes CASSPKERQAGHSNQPQHF.